This record covers a single TCR beta chain. This entry comes from a study of blood T cell repertoires in COVID-19. The wider study: Some COVID-19 samples were acute and others convalescent; all came from the United States, Italy and Spain. The analysed material was cDNA or gDNA that came from T cells, B-cell-depleted T cells, or PBMCs.

Authors' analysis steps: Amplification of reference gene primers provided the estimated nucleated cell counts. Libraries were prepared by immunoSEQ multiplex PCR; TCRdb keeps only in-frame clonotypes and omits some of them. V, J and clone size reflect that table, while D and trimming were determined from the DNA. The data show some 140,000 clones, around 78% seen once. This CDR3 contains 13 residues. J gave up 0 bases and V 11 bases, and 6 bases lay outside the gene matches. Per germline, CDR1 LNHDA and CDR2 SQIVND (reference sequence). Sequencing used peripheral blood. The receptor was derived from a man aged 80 or over with acute or convalescent COVID-19. The chain uses TRBV19 and TRBJ2-7; 8 nucleotides agree with TRBD2. CDR3 nucleotides: TGTGCCTCCCGGGGGGGCAGCTCCTACGAGCAGTACTTC. This encodes CASRGGSSYEQYF.